Listed here are 5 T cell receptor beta chains from one sample, sequenced in a study of cytotoxic CD8 clonotypes in ibrutinib-treated CLL. Here immunoSEQ multiplex PCR was the method, and the copy in TCRdb shows in-frame clones only, minus some. The sample lists 75,000 to 90,000 clones; approximately 82% were seen once. The source was PBMCs, collected after 24 months of ibrutinib treatment. The origin of the receptors is a human donor with chronic lymphocytic leukemia.

The CDR3: CASSLLGSGMNIQYF. CDR3 DNA: TGTGCCAGCAGTTTATTAGGGAGTGGAATGAACATTCAGTACTTC. V and J are TRBV28 and TRBJ2-4, with a weak D call TRBD2 (5 bases). V lost 1 base and J 7 bases, leaving 14 bases between the germline ends. This CDR3 region has 15 residues. Germline V lookup: CDR1 MDHEN, CDR2 SYDVKM.

The J gene is TRBJ2-1, the V gene TRBV7-6; D is perhaps TRBD2 (7 bases). The CDR3 runs 15 residues. V lost 1 base to trimming and J lost 5 bases, with 12 bases between them. CDR1 SGHVS and CDR2 FNYEAQ come from the germline V gene. CDR3 bases: TGTGCCAGCAGCTTAGGGCCCGGGGGGCACAATGAGCAGTTCTTC. Protein product: CASSLGPGGHNEQFF.

The rearrangement joins TRBV14 to TRBJ2-1, with TRBD2 matching 13 bases. The CDR3 runs 19 residues. Germline CDR1 is SGHDN and CDR2 is FVKESK. The trim removed 4 bases at V and 3 bases at J, leaving 12 bases unmatched. CDR3: CASSLGLAGHSLGYNEQFF. The DNA of the CDR3 is TGTGCCAGCAGCCTGGGACTAGCGGGACATTCTCTGGGCTACAATGAGCAGTTCTTC.

V and J are TRBV11-2 and TRBJ2-1, with D perhaps assigned TRBD1 or TRBD2 (5 bases each). This CDR3 is built from 12 residues. In germline, CDR1 is SGHAT, CDR2 FQNNGV. The V and J ends lost 3 bases and 12 bases respectively, with 12 bases between them. Written as DNA, the CDR3 is TGTGCCAGCAGCTTCCCCGGGACGACGCAGTTCTTC. Amino acid sequence: CASSFPGTTQFF.

This rearrangement joins TRBV6-1 to TRBJ2-2, with D perhaps TRBD1 (6 bases). The CDR3 runs to 14 residues. Trimming removed 9 bases at V and 1 base at J, with 12 bases between. The germline V gene has CDR1 MNHNS and CDR2 SASEGT. The DNA for the CDR3 is TGTGCCAGTAGACCGACAGGGAACACCGGGGAGCTGTTTTTT. Its protein is CASRPTGNTGELFF.